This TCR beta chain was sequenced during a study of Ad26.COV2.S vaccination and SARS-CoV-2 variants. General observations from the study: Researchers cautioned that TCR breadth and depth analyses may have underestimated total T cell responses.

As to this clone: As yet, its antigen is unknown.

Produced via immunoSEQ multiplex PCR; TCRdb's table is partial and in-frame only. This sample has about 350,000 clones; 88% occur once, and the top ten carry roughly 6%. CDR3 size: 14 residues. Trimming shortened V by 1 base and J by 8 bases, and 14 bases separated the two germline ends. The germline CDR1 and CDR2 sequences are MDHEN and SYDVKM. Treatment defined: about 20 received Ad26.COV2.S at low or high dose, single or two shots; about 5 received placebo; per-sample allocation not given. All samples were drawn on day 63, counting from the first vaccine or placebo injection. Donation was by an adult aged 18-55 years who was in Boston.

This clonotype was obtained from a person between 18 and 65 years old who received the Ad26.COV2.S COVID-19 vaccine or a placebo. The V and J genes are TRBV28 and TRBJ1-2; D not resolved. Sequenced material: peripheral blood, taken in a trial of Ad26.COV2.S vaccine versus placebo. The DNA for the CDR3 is TGTGCCAGCAGTTTATCCGGTGTAATCTTAGGCTACACCTTC. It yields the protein CASSLSGVILGYTF.